This T cell receptor (delta chain) originates from a study of γδ T cells in repeated Plasmodium falciparum infection. Study at large: Malian children with intense seasonal malaria exposure were compared with matched Australian children. Each infection was followed by sampling at 21 days, plus baseline and some pre-infection draws. Some Malian samples span acute malaria episodes; others come from no-transmission periods.

Turning to this clone: A read error is the likely source, as a far larger clone sits one nucleotide away. This sample includes further DNA sequences coding for the same CDR3.

TCRdb reprocessed the multiplex PCR reads using CATT. This repertoire shows tens of thousands of delta-chain clones, 0.75% to 1% found once; its top ten account for 9.6%. Bulk repertoires came from Vgamma9/Vdelta2+ or Vdelta2-negative gammadelta T cells flow-sorted from PBMC. The germline CDR1 and CDR2 sequences are GEAIGNYY and EKD. The CDR3 is 19 amino acids. The specimen was gamma-delta T cells from blood. The chain links TRDV2 to TRDJ1; TRDD3 aligns across 8 bases. No J gene was available from TCRdb, and it was assigned here by a germline match of the DNA. The sequence was collected from a pool of human donors (malaria-infected and uninfected, not separated). CDR3 residues: CACDPLGSVLGVYTDKLIF. CDR3 coding DNA: TGTGCCTGTGACCCCCTGGGTTCGGTACTGGGGGTTTACACTGATAAACTCATCTTT.